Below, 19 T cell receptor beta chains from the same sample are listed, as sequenced in a study of PD-1 blockade in mismatch repair-deficient tumors. Profiling relied on immunoSEQ multiplex PCR, and the TCRdb table lists in-frame clones only, not all of them. The sample has about 120,000 clones; around three quarters are singletons. Here the sequenced sample was peripheral blood, taken approximately 64 weeks after starting pembrolizumab. The receptors were sampled from an adult with mismatch repair-deficient cancer.

The rearrangement uses TRBV30 and TRBJ1-5; 7 bases are shared with TRBD1. The CDR3 extends over 15 amino acids. The germline V gene has CDR1 GTSNPN and CDR2 SVGIG (reference sequence). The J segment lost 0 bases and the V segment lost 2 bases, leaving 4 bases of the junction unmatched. The CDR3 sequence is CAWSTGDYSNQPQHF. Written as DNA, the CDR3 is TGTGCCTGGAGTACAGGGGATTATAGCAATCAGCCCCAGCATTTT.

This clone was recorded once. This chain links TRBV28 with TRBJ2-5; the D is unclear. Germline V gene data show CDR1 as MDHEN and CDR2 as SYDVKM. CDR3 length: 12 residues. Trimming shortened V by 3 bases and J by 2 bases, and 4 bases separated the two germline ends. DNA for the CDR3: TGTGCCAGCAGTTTTCAACAAGAGACCCAGTACTTC. Its translation: CASSFQQETQYF.

The chain employs TRBV7-9 and TRBJ2-7; no definite D call. This CDR3 has 14 residues. In germline, CDR1 is SEHNR, CDR2 FQNEAQ (reference sequence). V lost 3 bases and J 2 bases, leaving 11 bases between the germline ends. CDR3 coding DNA: TGTGCCAGCAGCTTTTTGGGCCGGCCCTACGAGCAGTACTTC. Protein sequence: CASSFLGRPYEQYF.

Only a few counts were recorded for this clone. The chain has TRBV5-4 and TRBJ2-7, with D uncertain. CDR1 SGHNT and CDR2 YYREEE come from the germline V gene (reference sequence). The V end was cut by 4 bases, the J end by 6 bases, with 11 bases between. The CDR3 runs 12 residues. The CDR3: CASSADGREQYF. CDR3 bases: TGTGCCAGCAGCGCCGACGGGCGCGAGCAGTACTTC.

The V and J genes are TRBV27 and TRBJ2-5; unclear D gene. The V and J ends lost 3 bases and 5 bases respectively, with 4 bases between them. CDR1 is MNHEY and CDR2 is SMNVEV in the germline V gene (reference sequence). The CDR3 runs 11 residues. The CDR3 loop is CASSLGETQYF. DNA of the CDR3: TGTGCCAGCAGTTTGGGGGAGACCCAGTACTTC.

V is TRBV7-9 and J is TRBJ2-2; 7 nucleotides match TRBD2. CDR3 length: 13 amino acids. V was pared by 9 bases and J by 7 bases, with 8 bases of the junction left unmatched. From germline, CDR1 is SEHNR and CDR2 FQNEAQ (reference sequence). CDR3 nucleotides: TGTGCCAGTGGACCCCCTAGCGGCGGGGAGCTGTTTTTT. It is translated as CASGPPSGGELFF.

This chain links TRBV9 with TRBJ1-5; D uncertain. V lost 0 bases, J lost 9 bases, and 10 bases lay in between. From germline, CDR1 is SGDLS and CDR2 YYNGEE. The CDR3 sequence is 13 residues long. This chain's CDR3 is CASSVEAGRPQHF. The DNA of the CDR3 is TGTGCCAGCAGCGTAGAAGCCGGCCGGCCCCAGCATTTT.

V is TRBV11-2 and J is TRBJ2-7; 11 nucleotides line up with TRBD2. The length of the CDR3 is 16 residues. V dropped 5 bases and J dropped 0; count of bases not matched to a gene: 6. From germline, CDR1 is SGHAT and CDR2 FQNNGV. The CDR3 DNA follows: TGTGCCAGCAGCACAAGGGGGACTAGCGGCTCCTACGAGCAGTACTTC. Protein sequence: CASSTRGTSGSYEQYF.

The rearrangement joins TRBV7-9 to TRBJ2-5; perhaps TRBD2 as D (6 bases). CDR1 and CDR2 from the germline V gene are SEHNR and FQNEAQ (reference sequence). The CDR3 sequence is 14 residues long. Deletions cut 5 bases from V and 7 bases from J, with 17 bases between. The chain's CDR3 is CASSPLRTSWTQYF. The CDR3 DNA follows: TGTGCCAGCAGCCCTCTCCGAACTAGCTGGACCCAGTACTTC.

V and J are TRBV29-1 and TRBJ2-1, with unresolved D. V was cut by 3 bases and J by 6 bases, with 3 bases left in between. This CDR3 region has 10 residues. From germline, CDR1 is SQVTM and CDR2 ANQGSEA. This chain's CDR3 is CSVESNEQFF. The CDR3 DNA follows: TGCAGCGTTGAGTCCAATGAGCAGTTCTTC.

The V call is TRBV4-1, the J call TRBJ1-1, with unresolved D. The CDR3 length is 11 residues. CDR1 MGHRA and CDR2 YSYEKL come from the germline V gene. V was pared by 4 bases and J by 4 bases, with 4 bases between. The CDR3 nucleotides read TGCGCCAGCAGCCGGGGCACTGAAGCTTTCTTT. This gives the protein CASSRGTEAFF.

The J gene is TRBJ2-2, the V gene TRBV5-1; the match to TRBD2 covers 7 bases. Germline CDR1 SGHRS, CDR2 YFSETQ. The CDR3 is 17 residues long. The V gene end was trimmed by 4 bases and the J gene end by 1 base; junction bases not matched to a gene: 10. CDR3 residues: CASSAPRTRENTGELFF. In nucleotides, the CDR3 is TGCGCCAGCAGCGCCCCTAGGACTAGGGAGAACACCGGGGAGCTGTTTTTT.

The V call is TRBV15, the J call TRBJ2-1, with 7 bases fitting TRBD2. Germline CDR1 LNHNV, CDR2 YYDKDF (reference sequence). The CDR3 consists of 17 residues. The junction had 11 bases not matched to a gene; V was cut back by 1 base and J by 5 bases. CDR3 DNA sequence: TGTGCCACCAGCAGAGGCGGGAGCAAGGGTCCGGACAATGAGCAGTTCTTC. Translated, it gives CATSRGGSKGPDNEQFF.

In this sample, this clone turned up once. The chain joins TRBV5-6 to TRBJ2-3; D uncertain. Trimming shortened V by 0 bases and J by 4 bases, and 12 bases separated the two germline ends. There are 15 residues in the CDR3. Germline CDR1 is SGHDT and CDR2 is YYEEEE. CDR3 DNA: TGTGCCAGCAGCTTGGTACTACCCAGTTCAGATACGCAGTATTTT. This encodes CASSLVLPSSDTQYF.

This chain connects TRBV4-2 to TRBJ2-3; the D gene is possibly TRBD1 (6 bases). The CDR3 has 16 residues. The germline V gene encodes CDR1 LGHNA and CDR2 YNFKEQ. Trimming stripped 0 bases from V and 4 bases from J, with 14 bases between. CDR3 nucleotide sequence: TGTGCCAGCAGCCAAGATGGCAGGGGAAGGGCAGATACGCAGTATTTT. Protein sequence: CASSQDGRGRADTQYF.

The J gene is TRBJ2-1, the V gene TRBV2; the match to TRBD1 covers 9 bases. The CDR3 covers 12 residues. Germline CDR1 SNHLY, CDR2 FYNNEI. The V segment lost 6 bases and the J segment 6 bases; nucleotides outside the gene matches: 0. The CDR3 here is CASRDRGNEQFF. In DNA, the CDR3 is TGTGCCAGCAGGGACAGGGGCAATGAGCAGTTCTTC.

The rearrangement uses TRBV18 and TRBJ2-5; 8 bases are a match to TRBD1. The CDR3 covers 13 residues. The junction had 1 base not matched to a gene; V was cut back by 5 bases and J by 2 bases. CDR1 and CDR2 from the germline V gene are KGHSH and LQKENI. The CDR3 sequence is CASSGDRQETQYF. CDR3 DNA sequence: TGTGCCAGCTCAGGGGACAGGCAAGAGACCCAGTACTTC.

This chain joins TRBV25-1 and TRBJ1-2; the D gene is possibly TRBD1 (6 bases). The CDR3 has 15 residues. Germline CDR1 MGHDK, CDR2 SYGVNS. V was trimmed by 6 bases and J by 2 bases, leaving 16 bases between them. CDR3: CASSAITGPNYGYTF. The CDR3 bases are TGTGCCAGCAGCGCCATCACAGGGCCCAACTATGGCTACACCTTC.

This clone came up once. The chain couples TRBV2 to TRBJ2-2; 11 positions agree with TRBD2. This CDR3 is built from 15 residues. Germline assignment: CDR1 SNHLY and CDR2 FYNNEI. The V segment lost 6 bases and the J segment 7 bases; nucleotides outside the gene matches: 7. The CDR3 loop reads CASSLTSGIIGELFF. CDR3 nucleotide sequence: TGTGCCAGCAGCTTGACTAGCGGGATTATCGGGGAGCTGTTTTTT. Combining the CDR3 with reference TRBV2 and TRBJ2-2 gives the whole variable domain EPEVTQTPSHQVTQMGQEVILRCVPISNHLYFYWYRQILGQKVEFLVSFYNNEISEKSEIFDDQFSVERPDGSNFTLKIRSTKLEDSAMYFCASSLTSGIIGELFFGEGSRLTVL.